One sample yielded the 20 T cell receptor beta chains listed below, sequenced in a study of cytomegalovirus exposure and HLA in healthy donors. 60 Vbeta and 13 Jbeta primers were used in PCR. This table comes from immunoSEQ multiplex PCR, and its TCRdb copy is limited to in-frame clones, with some not included. Among about 150,000 clones, more than 75% were seen once, and the ten largest hold less than 2%. The sample comprised PBMCs. These receptors came from a middle-aged man in good health and CMV-seronegative.

The V call is TRBV29-1, the J call TRBJ1-3; 10 positions agree with TRBD1. The CDR3 consists of 14 residues. Trimming at V came to 3 bases and at J to 2 bases, leaving 1 base not matched to a gene. Per germline, CDR1 SQVTM and CDR2 ANQGSEA. This CDR3 is CSVEGTGAGNTIYF. CDR3 DNA: TGCAGCGTTGAGGGGACAGGGGCTGGAAACACCATATATTTT.

The chain recombines TRBV11-1 with TRBJ2-7, with TRBD2 matching 11 bases. The CDR3 runs 15 residues. Looked up from germline, CDR1 is SGHAT and CDR2 is FQDESV (reference sequence). Trimming removed 5 bases from V and 3 bases from J; junction bases left unmatched: 6. CDR3 sequence: CASSMTSGVNYEQYF. The DNA for the CDR3 is TGTGCCAGCAGCATGACTAGCGGGGTAAACTACGAGCAGTACTTC.

V usage is TRBV6-5 and J usage is TRBJ2-7, with a tentative D call TRBD2 (6 bases). Per germline, CDR1 MNHEY and CDR2 SVGAGI. The CDR3 runs to 12 residues. V shed 8 bases and J shed 2 bases, with 10 bases lying between them. The CDR3 here is CASSGTPYEQYF. CDR3 coding DNA: TGTGCCAGCTCAGGGACTCCCTACGAGCAGTACTTC.

J is TRBJ2-1 and V is TRBV19; 7 nucleotides agree with TRBD2. V lost 7 bases and J lost 1; bases outside the gene matches: 4. Per germline, CDR1 LNHDA and CDR2 SQIVND (reference sequence). This CDR3 spans 14 amino acids. In DNA form, the CDR3 reads TGTGCCAGTAAGTCGCGGGGGTCCTACAATGAGCAGTTCTTC. Its protein is CASKSRGSYNEQFF.

The CDR3 sequence is CASSGIRLAGQETQYF. CDR3 coding DNA: TGTGCCAGCAGCGGTATTAGACTAGCGGGGCAAGAGACCCAGTACTTC. The genes are TRBV7-7 and TRBJ2-5; 11 bases fit TRBD2. The germline V gene has CDR1 SSHAT and CDR2 FNYEAQ (reference sequence). The J segment lost 2 bases and the V segment lost 5 bases, leaving 7 bases of the junction unmatched. There are 16 residues in the CDR3.

In this sample, this clone turned up a few times. The CDR3: CASSLYDSRTDTQYF. CDR3 nucleotides: TGTGCCAGCAGTTTATACGACAGCCGCACAGATACGCAGTATTTT. The genes are TRBV28 and TRBJ2-3, with D possibly TRBD1 on 5 matching bases. Trimming stripped 1 base from V and 1 base from J, with 9 bases between. Germline assignment: CDR1 MDHEN and CDR2 SYDVKM. This CDR3 comprises 15 residues.

This chain connects TRBV7-9 to TRBJ2-5; 9 bases line up with TRBD1. The V segment lost 5 bases and the J segment 5 bases; nucleotides outside the gene matches: 9. Germline values: CDR1 SEHNR, CDR2 FQNEAQ (reference sequence). The CDR3 sequence is 15 residues long. The CDR3 sequence: CASSLQTGGIETQYF. The CDR3 nucleotides are TGTGCCAGCAGCCTCCAGACAGGGGGTATCGAGACCCAGTACTTC.

With respect to this clone: The junction departs from the called germline gene at one end, perhaps through a read error. V usage is TRBV7-9 and J usage is TRBJ2-5; D is unclear. This CDR3 is built from 13 residues. Germline V CDR1 and CDR2: SEHNR, FQNEAQ (reference sequence). The DNA of the CDR3 is TGTTCCAGCAGCCCCAGCGCCCAAGAGACCCAGTACTTC. Its translation is CSSSPSAQETQYF.

The chain carries TRBV12-5 and TRBJ1-2; no clear D gene. Per the germline V gene, CDR1 is LGHNT and CDR2 is FRNRAP. The CDR3 is 17 amino acids. The V and J ends lost 6 bases and 2 bases respectively, with 22 bases between them. The CDR3 nucleotides read TGTGCTAGTGGGTGGGGAGGAACCGGGGATTCGAACTATGGCTACACCTTC. This translates into CASGWGGTGDSNYGYTF.

The chain employs TRBV27 and TRBJ1-1; D unresolved. The germline V gene has CDR1 MNHEY and CDR2 SMNVEV (reference sequence). The CDR3 has 13 amino acids. The V end was cut by 0 bases, the J end by 1 base, with 3 bases between. In DNA, the CDR3 is TGTGCCAGCAGTTTATCCAAGAACACTGAAGCTTTCTTT. Protein product: CASSLSKNTEAFF.

V is TRBV7-7 and J is TRBJ2-5, with D unresolved. The CDR3 contains 15 residues. Germline lookup yields CDR1 SSHAT and CDR2 FNYEAQ (reference sequence). V gave up 5 bases and J gave up 1 base, with 14 bases separating them. The CDR3 nucleotides read TGTGCCAGCAGCCAGACACCCCAATTCCAAGAGACCCAGTACTTC. This codes for CASSQTPQFQETQYF.

This chain connects TRBV5-6 to TRBJ1-2; maybe TRBD1 (5 bases). V lost 2 bases and J lost 2, with 10 bases in between. Germline CDR1 SGHDT, CDR2 YYEEEE. The CDR3 consists of 14 residues. CDR3 sequence (DNA): TGTGCCAGCAGCTTTCCTACAGGAAACTATGGCTACACCTTC. This sequence encodes CASSFPTGNYGYTF. Full variable domain (remainder filled in from reference TRBV5-6 and TRBJ1-2): DAGVTQSPTHLIKTRGQQVTLRCSPKSGHDTVSWYQQALGQGPQFIFQYYEEEERQRGNFPDRFSGHQFPNYSSELNVNALLLGDSALYLCASSFPTGNYGYTFGSGTRLTVV.

The J gene is TRBJ2-7, the V gene TRBV2, with 12 bases lining up with TRBD1. The CDR3 has 17 residues. The V gene end was trimmed by 4 bases and the J gene end by 0 bases; junction bases not matched to a gene: 7. In germline, CDR1 is SNHLY, CDR2 FYNNEI. This CDR3 reads CASSAGTGGFFSYEQYF. As DNA, the CDR3 is TGTGCCAGCAGTGCCGGGACAGGGGGCTTCTTCTCCTACGAGCAGTACTTC. Using reference TRBV2 and TRBJ2-7 for the parts outside the CDR3, the full variable domain is EPEVTQTPSHQVTQMGQEVILRCVPISNHLYFYWYRQILGQKVEFLVSFYNNEISEKSEIFDDQFSVERPDGSNFTLKIRSTKLEDSAMYFCASSAGTGGFFSYEQYFGPGTRLTVT.

This clone was detected once. The rearrangement uses TRBV28 and TRBJ2-7, with 13 bases that match TRBD2. Germline trimming cut 2 bases from V and 3 bases from J; bases unmatched to any gene: 13. This CDR3 comprises 19 residues. Germline V CDR1 and CDR2: MDHEN, SYDVKM. The CDR3, as DNA: TGTGCCAGCAGTTTAAAGGGACTAGCGGGATACGGCGCCGACTACGAGCAGTACTTC. It codes for CASSLKGLAGYGADYEQYF.

This clone was seen a handful of times. V usage is TRBV28 and J usage is TRBJ2-5; 12 positions agree with TRBD2. The V segment lost 4 bases and the J segment 5 bases; nucleotides outside the gene matches: 14. This CDR3 contains 18 residues. The germline V gene has CDR1 MDHEN and CDR2 SYDVKM. Written as DNA, the CDR3 is TGTGCCAGCAGTTCCTACCCCCCGACTAGCGGGGGAGGTGAGACCCAGTACTTC. Translation gives CASSSYPPTSGGGETQYF.

Concerning this clone: Relative to the germline gene, one junction end is altered; a read error may explain this. The chain joins TRBV7-9 to TRBJ2-2; 7 positions agree with TRBD1. The CDR3 is made up of 16 amino acids. Per germline, CDR1 SEHNR and CDR2 FQNEAQ (reference sequence). The CDR3, as DNA: TGTTCCAGCAGCCCCCTGACAGGGCTATTCTCCGGGGAGCTGTTTTTT. It yields the protein CSSSPLTGLFSGELFF.

V and J are TRBV7-2 and TRBJ2-1, with 11 bases identical to TRBD1. The germline CDR1 and CDR2 sequences are SGHTA and FQGNSA. V was clipped by 4 bases and J by 4 bases; unmatched bases: 6. This CDR3 has 16 amino acids. CDR3 sequence: CASSSRGTGGYNEQFF. As DNA, the CDR3 is TGTGCCAGCAGCTCGAGGGGGACAGGGGGGTACAATGAGCAGTTCTTC.

The table lists this clone with a few counts. The genes are TRBV28 and TRBJ2-7; D is possibly TRBD2 (6 bases). CDR1 is MDHEN, CDR2 SYDVKM, per germline. Trimming removed 3 bases at V and 2 bases at J, with 11 bases between. CDR3 length: 14 amino acids. CDR3 bases: TGTGCCAGCAGTTTTCCGCGGGATCCCTACGAGCAGTACTTC. The encoded protein is CASSFPRDPYEQYF.

The V call is TRBV5-4, the J call TRBJ2-5, with TRBD1 identical over 9 bases. Germline V gives CDR1 SGHNT, CDR2 YYREEE (reference sequence). With V trimmed by 4 bases and J by 3 bases, 4 bases remained unmatched. This CDR3 comprises 14 residues. CDR3: CASSITGGEETQYF. Here the CDR3 DNA reads TGTGCCAGCAGCATCACAGGGGGCGAAGAGACCCAGTACTTC.

The rearrangement links TRBV4-2 to TRBJ2-5; the match to TRBD2 covers 9 bases. The CDR3 sequence is 17 residues long. Trimming took 0 bases from V and 4 from J; bases not matched to a gene: 9. Germline V gene lookup returns CDR1 LGHNA and CDR2 YNFKEQ. Written as DNA, the CDR3 is TGTGCCAGCAGCCAAGATAGTCGCGGGAGGGGGGGAGAGACCCAGTACTTC. It encodes CASSQDSRGRGGETQYF.